One and the same sample provided the 2 T cell receptor beta chains below, sequenced in a study of blood T cell repertoires in COVID-19. This table comes from immunoSEQ multiplex PCR, and its TCRdb copy is limited to in-frame clones, with some not included. The sample comprises 150,000 or so clones, around 75% of which are singletons, and about 5% rests with the top ten. The sample consisted of peripheral blood. These receptors originate from an older woman with COVID-19, enrolled during active disease.

This clone turned up a few times. The rearrangement uses TRBV7-2 and TRBJ1-6; D is ambiguous. V shed 5 bases and J shed 6 bases, with 11 bases lying between them. Germline V CDR1 and CDR2: SGHTA, FQGNSA. The CDR3 loop spans 14 amino acids. The CDR3 region is CASSPQSSNSPLHF. For the CDR3, the DNA is TGTGCCAGCAGCCCGCAGTCTAGTAATTCACCCCTCCACTTT.

J is TRBJ1-1 and V is TRBV2, with 9 bases fitting TRBD1. The J segment lost 0 bases and the V segment lost 8 bases, leaving 7 bases of the junction unmatched. The CDR3 totals 15 residues. Per the germline V gene, CDR1 is SNHLY and CDR2 is FYNNEI. The CDR3, as DNA: TGTGCCAGCCGGGACAGGGTATCCTTGAACACTGAAGCTTTCTTT. Protein: CASRDRVSLNTEAFF.